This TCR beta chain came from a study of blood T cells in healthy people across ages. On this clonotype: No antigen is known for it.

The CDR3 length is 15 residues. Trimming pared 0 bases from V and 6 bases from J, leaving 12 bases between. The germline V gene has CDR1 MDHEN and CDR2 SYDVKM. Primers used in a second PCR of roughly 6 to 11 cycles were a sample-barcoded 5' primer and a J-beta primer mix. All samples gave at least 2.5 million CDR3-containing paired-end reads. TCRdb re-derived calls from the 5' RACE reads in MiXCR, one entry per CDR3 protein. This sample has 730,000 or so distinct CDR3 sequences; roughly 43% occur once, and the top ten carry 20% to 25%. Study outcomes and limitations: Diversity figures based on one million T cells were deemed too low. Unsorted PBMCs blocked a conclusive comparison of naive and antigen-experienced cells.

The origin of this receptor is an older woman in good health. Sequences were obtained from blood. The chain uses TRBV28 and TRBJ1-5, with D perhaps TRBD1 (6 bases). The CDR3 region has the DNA TGTGCCAGCAGTTTATGGGGGGGCGGGGGTCAGCCCCAGCATTTT. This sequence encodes CASSLWGGGGQPQHF.